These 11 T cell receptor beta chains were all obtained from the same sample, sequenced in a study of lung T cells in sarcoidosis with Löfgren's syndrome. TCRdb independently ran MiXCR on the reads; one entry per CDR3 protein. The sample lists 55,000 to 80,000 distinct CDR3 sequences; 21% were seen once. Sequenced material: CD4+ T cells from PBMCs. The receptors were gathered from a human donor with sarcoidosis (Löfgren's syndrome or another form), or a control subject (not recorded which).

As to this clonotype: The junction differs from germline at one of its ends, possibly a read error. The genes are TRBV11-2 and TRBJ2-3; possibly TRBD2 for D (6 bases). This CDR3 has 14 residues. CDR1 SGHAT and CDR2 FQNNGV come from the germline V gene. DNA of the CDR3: TGTGCCATCAGCGCCCGCGGGGTGACAGATACGCAGTATTTT. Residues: CAISARGVTDTQYF.

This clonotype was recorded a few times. CDR3 DNA: TGTGCCAGCAGCCACAGGGAGTACGAGCAGTACTTC. Translating it yields CASSHREYEQYF. This sequence joins TRBV14 and TRBJ2-7; D might be TRBD1 or TRBD2, each matching 5 bases. Germline V gives CDR1 SGHDN, CDR2 FVKESK. V was trimmed by 3 bases and J by 4 bases, leaving 7 bases between them. This CDR3 region has 12 residues.

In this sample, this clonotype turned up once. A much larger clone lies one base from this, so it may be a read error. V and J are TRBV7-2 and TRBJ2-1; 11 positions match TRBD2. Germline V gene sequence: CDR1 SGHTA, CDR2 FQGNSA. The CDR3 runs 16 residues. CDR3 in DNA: TGTGCCAGCAGCCGCCTAGTGACTAGCGGGGACAATGAGCAGCTCTTC. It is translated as CASSRLVTSGDNEQLF.

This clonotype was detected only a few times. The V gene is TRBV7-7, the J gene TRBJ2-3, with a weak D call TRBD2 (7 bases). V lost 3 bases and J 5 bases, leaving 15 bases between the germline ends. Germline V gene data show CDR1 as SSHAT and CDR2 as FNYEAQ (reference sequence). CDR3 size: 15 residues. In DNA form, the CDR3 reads TGTGCCAGCAGCTTGCGGGGGCCTGAGTTAGATACGCAGTATTTT. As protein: CASSLRGPELDTQYF.

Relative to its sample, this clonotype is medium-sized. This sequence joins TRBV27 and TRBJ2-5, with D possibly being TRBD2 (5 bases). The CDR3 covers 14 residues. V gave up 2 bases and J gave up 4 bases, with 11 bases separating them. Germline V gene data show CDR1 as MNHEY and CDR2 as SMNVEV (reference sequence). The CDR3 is CASSLRVRGETQYF. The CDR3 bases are TGTGCCAGCAGTTTAAGGGTCCGGGGAGAGACCCAGTACTTC.

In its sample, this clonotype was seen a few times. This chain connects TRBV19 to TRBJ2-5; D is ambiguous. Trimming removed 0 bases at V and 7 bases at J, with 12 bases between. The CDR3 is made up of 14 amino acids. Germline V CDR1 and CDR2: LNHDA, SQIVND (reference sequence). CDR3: CASSIDSVSATQYF. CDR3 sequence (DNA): TGTGCCAGTAGTATAGATTCAGTTTCTGCGACCCAGTACTTC.

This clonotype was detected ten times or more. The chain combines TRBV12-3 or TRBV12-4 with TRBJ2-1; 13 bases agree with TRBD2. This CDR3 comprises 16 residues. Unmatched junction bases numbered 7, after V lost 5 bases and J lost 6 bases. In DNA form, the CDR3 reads TGTGCCAGCAGTCCCCCGGGACTAGCGGGGATCAATGAGCAGTTCTTC. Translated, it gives CASSPPGLAGINEQFF.

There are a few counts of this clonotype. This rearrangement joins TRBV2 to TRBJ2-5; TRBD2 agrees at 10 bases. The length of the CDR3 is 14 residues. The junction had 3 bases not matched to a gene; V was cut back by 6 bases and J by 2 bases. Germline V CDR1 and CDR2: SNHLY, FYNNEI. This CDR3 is CASRPTSGQETQYF. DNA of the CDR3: TGTGCCAGCAGACCGACTAGCGGGCAAGAGACCCAGTACTTC.

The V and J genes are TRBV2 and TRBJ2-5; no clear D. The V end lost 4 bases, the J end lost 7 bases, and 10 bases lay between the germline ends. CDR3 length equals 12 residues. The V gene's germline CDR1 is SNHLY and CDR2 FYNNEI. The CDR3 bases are TGTGCCAGCAGTGGTCTAGGTGGGACCCAGTACTTC. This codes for CASSGLGGTQYF.

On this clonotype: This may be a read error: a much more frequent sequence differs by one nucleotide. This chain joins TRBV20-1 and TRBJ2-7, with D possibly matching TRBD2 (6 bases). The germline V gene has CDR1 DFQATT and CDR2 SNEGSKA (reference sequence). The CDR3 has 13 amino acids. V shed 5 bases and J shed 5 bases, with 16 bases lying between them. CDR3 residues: CSAPLVGGDEQYF. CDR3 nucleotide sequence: TGCAGTGCTCCTCTAGTAGGAGGGGACGAGCAGTACTTC.

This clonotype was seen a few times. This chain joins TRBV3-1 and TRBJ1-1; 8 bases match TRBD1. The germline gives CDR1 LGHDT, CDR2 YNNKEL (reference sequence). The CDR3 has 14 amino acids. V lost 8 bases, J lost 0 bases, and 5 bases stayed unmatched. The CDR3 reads CASGAGGMNTEAFF. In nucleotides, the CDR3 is TGTGCCAGCGGGGCAGGGGGCATGAACACTGAAGCTTTCTTT.